The 27 T cell receptor beta chains below were found in one sample sequenced in a study of early T cells in non-severe SARS-CoV-2 infection. TCRdb independently ran MiXCR on the 5' RACE reads; one entry per CDR3 protein. The sample lists 30,000 or so distinct CDR3 sequences, about 5.7% seen once, with around 24% in the top ten. The sequenced material came from whole blood. These TCRs come from an adult who was a healthcare worker with PCR-confirmed SARS-CoV-2 infection or an uninfected control (not recorded which).

This clonotype showed up many times. This rearrangement joins TRBV10-2 to TRBJ1-1, with 7 bases that match TRBD1. The CDR3 is made up of 15 amino acids. Germline V lookup: CDR1 WSHSY, CDR2 SAAADI. V lost 6 bases and J lost 1; bases outside the gene matches: 8. The CDR3 region is CASRGTALRNTEAFF. CDR3 bases: TGCGCCAGCAGGGGGACAGCCTTAAGGAACACTGAAGCTTTCTTT.

This clonotype was counted ten times or more. The chain is built from TRBV4-1 and TRBJ2-4, with TRBD1 matching over 10 bases. Germline V gene lookup returns CDR1 MGHRA and CDR2 YSYEKL. The CDR3 is 15 residues long. With 4 bases clipped from V and 2 bases from J, the junction kept 2 bases outside the gene matches. The DNA for the CDR3 is TGCGCCAGCAGCCCGGGACAGGGGACCAAAAACATTCAGTACTTC. This codes for CASSPGQGTKNIQYF.

This clonotype was recorded many times. This chain connects TRBV29-1 to TRBJ1-1, with 8 bases matching TRBD1. The J segment lost 4 bases and the V segment lost 6 bases, leaving 4 bases of the junction unmatched. This CDR3 comprises 12 residues. From germline, CDR1 is SQVTM and CDR2 ANQGSEA. As DNA, the CDR3 is TGCAGCGTCTCCCAGGGGGCCACTGAAGCTTTCTTT. Encoded protein: CSVSQGATEAFF.

V gene TRBV5-1 combines with J gene TRBJ2-1; 8 positions agree with TRBD2. This CDR3 has 16 amino acids. The germline V gene has CDR1 SGHRS and CDR2 YFSETQ. After removal of 4 bases from V and 4 bases from J, the junction contained 10 bases not matched to a gene. The CDR3 reads CASSVTSGSVYNEQFF. In DNA, the CDR3 is TGCGCCAGCAGCGTTACTAGCGGATCCGTTTACAATGAGCAGTTCTTC.

This chain joins TRBV20-1 and TRBJ2-5, with D perhaps TRBD2 (6 bases). This CDR3 region has 15 residues. The V end was cut by 0 bases, the J end by 2 bases, with 13 bases between. From germline, CDR1 is DFQATT and CDR2 SNEGSKA (reference sequence). DNA for the CDR3: TGCAGTGCTAGAGATATGCGGGCGGGACAAGAGACCCAGTACTTC. Amino acid sequence: CSARDMRAGQETQYF.

This clonotype was picked up many times. The chain joins TRBV6-6 to TRBJ1-1; D may be TRBD1 (6 bases). Germline loops: CDR1 MNHNY, CDR2 SVGAGI (reference sequence). V lost 2 bases and J lost 8, with 12 bases in between. This CDR3 contains 13 residues. The CDR3 sequence is CASSYTGAGEAFF. In DNA form, the CDR3 reads TGTGCCAGCAGTTACACGGGGGCCGGGGAAGCTTTCTTT.

In its sample, this clonotype was seen many times. The V call is TRBV20-1, the J call TRBJ2-5; 10 bases align to TRBD2. Germline CDR1 DFQATT, CDR2 SNEGSKA (reference sequence). J lost 5 bases, V lost 3 bases, and 6 bases had no gene match. The CDR3 is made up of 14 amino acids. CDR3 protein: CSASASGGVETQYF. The CDR3 DNA reads TGCAGTGCTAGTGCCAGCGGGGGGGTGGAGACCCAGTACTTC.

There are many counts of this clonotype. V is TRBV20-1 and J is TRBJ2-7; 8 nucleotides agree with TRBD1. This CDR3 has 13 residues. CDR1 is DFQATT, CDR2 SNEGSKA, per germline (reference sequence). V lost 6 bases and J lost 3; bases outside the gene matches: 7. The CDR3 spells CSAGTGGDYEQYF. The CDR3 DNA sequence: TGCAGTGCAGGGACAGGAGGAGACTACGAGCAGTACTTC.

The V gene is TRBV18, the J gene TRBJ2-3, with D maybe TRBD2 (5 bases). Trimming took off 0 bases at V and 0 bases at J, with 10 bases between the two ends. Germline V gene sequence: CDR1 KGHSH, CDR2 LQKENI. CDR3 size: 16 residues. This CDR3 is CASSPPGSGSTDTQYF. The CDR3 region has the DNA TGTGCCAGCTCACCACCGGGCAGCGGAAGCACAGATACGCAGTATTTT.

Many counts were recorded for this clonotype. This chain joins TRBV19 and TRBJ2-2, with D perhaps given as TRBD1 or TRBD2 (6 bases each). The CDR3 has 16 amino acids. Germline V gene lookup returns CDR1 LNHDA and CDR2 SQIVND (reference sequence). V lost 0 bases and J 2 bases, leaving 10 bases between the germline ends. The CDR3 DNA reads TGTGCCAGTAGTATAGAAGGGGGACTCAACACCGGGGAGCTGTTTTTT. Encoded protein: CASSIEGGLNTGELFF. Full variable domain (rest looked up from reference TRBV19 and TRBJ2-2): DGGITQSPKYLFRKEGQNVTLSCEQNLNHDAMYWYRQDPGQGLRLIYYSQIVNDFQKGDIAEGYSVSREKKESFPLTVTSAQKNPTAFYLCASSIEGGLNTGELFFGEGSRLTVL.

There are many counts of this clonotype. V is TRBV28 and J is TRBJ2-4; 12 bases are a match to TRBD2. The length of the CDR3 is 18 residues. V lost 3 bases and J lost 0; bases outside the gene matches: 6. CDR1 is MDHEN and CDR2 is SYDVKM in the germline V gene. The CDR3 DNA reads TGTGCCAGCAGTTTCCCTAGCGGGAGGGCCAGAGCCAAAAACATTCAGTACTTC. Protein product: CASSFPSGRARAKNIQYF.

This clonotype was seen only a few times. The J gene is TRBJ2-6, the V gene TRBV5-1; no clear D. The CDR3 runs to 14 residues. V dropped 7 bases and J dropped 0 bases, with 8 bases sitting between them. Germline values: CDR1 SGHRS, CDR2 YFSETQ. CDR3 protein: CASRVTSGANVLTF. In nucleotides, the CDR3 is TGCGCCAGCCGGGTGACCTCTGGGGCCAACGTCCTGACTTTC. The complete variable domain, with remaining parts taken from reference TRBV5-1 and TRBJ2-6, reads KAGVTQTPRYLIKTRGQQVTLSCSPISGHRSVSWYQQTPGQGLQFLFEYFSETQRNKGNFPGRFSGRQFSNSRSEMNVSTLELGDSALYLCASRVTSGANVLTFGAGSRLTVL.

This clonotype was seen a handful of times. V and J are TRBV5-4 and TRBJ1-4, with D perhaps TRBD1 (6 bases). The V gene's germline CDR1 is SGHNT and CDR2 YYREEE (reference sequence). The CDR3 is 14 residues long. With 0 bases removed from V and 12 bases from J, the gap between germline ends came to 15 bases. The CDR3 DNA sequence: TGTGCCAGCAGCTTGGAGGGGGGCGCGGTGGAACTGTTTTTT. Its protein is CASSLEGGAVELFF. The full variable domain, completed using reference TRBV5-4 and TRBJ1-4, is ETGVTQSPTHLIKTRGQQVTLRCSSQSGHNTVSWYQQALGQGPQFIFQYYREEENGRGNFPPRFSGLQFPNYSSELNVNALELDDSALYLCASSLEGGAVELFFGSGTQLSVL.

This clonotype was observed once. The rearrangement links TRBV11-2 to TRBJ2-5; tentative D call: TRBD1 (6 bases). V lost 2 bases, J lost 5 bases, and 24 bases lay in between. The CDR3 spans 18 residues. CDR1 is SGHAT, CDR2 FQNNGV, per germline. CDR3 loop: CASSLSAADEGVLETQYF. For the CDR3, the DNA is TGTGCCAGCAGCTTATCGGCTGCGGACGAGGGGGTCTTGGAGACCCAGTACTTC.

The chain joins TRBV10-3 to TRBJ2-7; D might be TRBD1 (5 bases). This CDR3 is 13 amino acids long. The V gene's germline CDR1 is ENHRY and CDR2 SYGVKD. The ends were cut back, 6 bases at V and 3 bases at J, with 12 bases in the middle. This CDR3 reads CAIRPQGSYEQYF. The CDR3 bases are TGTGCCATCAGGCCTCAGGGAAGCTACGAGCAGTACTTC.

This clonotype was seen repeatedly, ten times or more. V usage is TRBV30 and J usage is TRBJ1-1; 7 bases fit TRBD1. Germline V lookup: CDR1 GTSNPN, CDR2 SVGIG (reference sequence). The V segment lost 3 bases and the J segment 2 bases; nucleotides outside the gene matches: 6. The CDR3 is made up of 14 amino acids. Written as DNA, the CDR3 is TGTGCCTGGAGCCCGGGACAGCCTAACACTGAAGCTTTCTTT. Its translation: CAWSPGQPNTEAFF.

This clonotype came up many times. This CDR3 is CSARGGPLVYNEQFF. For the CDR3, the DNA is TGCAGTGCTAGAGGTGGGCCACTGGTCTACAATGAGCAGTTCTTC. This chain links TRBV20-1 with TRBJ2-1; D unclear. The CDR3 is 15 residues long. Germline CDR1 and CDR2: DFQATT and SNEGSKA (reference sequence). Trimming took off 1 base at V and 3 bases at J, with 13 bases between the two ends.

This clonotype has a count of ten or more. The chain is built from TRBV28 and TRBJ2-5; D unresolved. CDR1 and CDR2 (germline): MDHEN, SYDVKM. The CDR3 has 11 residues. Trimming removed 6 bases from V and 4 bases from J, with 6 bases in between. CDR3 nucleotide sequence: TGTGCCAGCAGAGACCTAGAGACCCAGTACTTC. It yields the protein CASRDLETQYF. Filled out from reference TRBV28 and TRBJ2-5, the complete variable domain reads DVKVTQSSRYLVKRTGEKVFLECVQDMDHENMFWYRQDPGLGLRLIYFSYDVKMKEKGDIPEGYSVSREKKERFSLILESASTNQTSMYLCASRDLETQYFGPGTRLLVL.

A word on this clonotype: This may be a read error: a much more frequent sequence differs by one nucleotide. The CDR3 here is CASSLGPLTADTQYF. CDR3 coding DNA: TGTGCCAGCAGCCTGGGGCCTCTAACCGCAGATACGCAGTATTTT. V is TRBV3-1 and J is TRBJ2-3; possible D gene TRBD1, 5 bases. Germline V lookup: CDR1 LGHDT, CDR2 YNNKEL (reference sequence). V gave up 4 bases and J gave up 4 bases, with 15 bases separating them. The CDR3 loop spans 15 amino acids.

The rearrangement links TRBV30 to TRBJ1-1, with D uncertain. Germline V CDR1 and CDR2: GTSNPN, SVGIG (reference sequence). V was shortened by 3 bases and J by 5 bases, with 16 bases between the two germline ends. The CDR3 runs 14 residues. CDR3 coding DNA: TGTGCCTGGAGCAGGACCGATGTGGGGACTGAAGCTTTCTTT. Translating it yields CAWSRTDVGTEAFF.

This clonotype was found many times. The rearrangement links TRBV7-9 to TRBJ2-5, with no clear D. The CDR3 spans 12 residues. The V and J ends lost 3 bases and 2 bases respectively, with 4 bases between them. Germline loops: CDR1 SEHNR, CDR2 FQNEAQ (reference sequence). CDR3 sequence reads: CASSFEQETQYF. The CDR3 region has the DNA TGTGCCAGCAGCTTCGAACAAGAGACCCAGTACTTC.

This clonotype was detected many times. The chain joins TRBV18 to TRBJ1-4, with 10 bases identical to TRBD1. Germline V CDR1 and CDR2: KGHSH, LQKENI. There are 16 residues in the CDR3. V was clipped by 3 bases and J by 1 base; unmatched bases: 2. Here the CDR3 reads CASSPRTGGTNEKLFF. The CDR3 bases are TGTGCCAGCTCACCTCGGACAGGGGGAACTAATGAAAAACTGTTTTTT.

As to this clonotype: A much larger clone differs by one base, so this may be a read error. The chain is built from TRBV29-1 and TRBJ2-1; the D is unclear. The length of the CDR3 is 13 residues. The germline CDR1 and CDR2 sequences are SQVTM and ANQGSEA. Trimming cost V 5 bases and J 3 bases, with 11 bases left between them. The CDR3 DNA follows: TGCAGCGTTCTAGTGGGGATCTACAATGAGCAGTTCTTC. Encoded protein: CSVLVGIYNEQFF.

This clonotype was seen at least ten times. The chain recombines TRBV6-2 or TRBV6-3 with TRBJ2-5; the match to TRBD1 covers 7 bases. Germline trimming cut 2 bases from V and 2 bases from J; bases unmatched to any gene: 5. Per the germline V gene, CDR1 is MNHEY and CDR2 is SVGEGT. There are 15 residues in the CDR3. DNA for the CDR3: TGTGCCAGCAGTTACCCTCCGGGACAGCAAGAGACCCAGTACTTC. Its translation is CASSYPPGQQETQYF.

Notes on this clonotype: One base away lies a much larger clone, so this may be a sequencing read error. The V call is TRBV6-6, the J call TRBJ1-6, with D uncertain. V lost 6 bases and J lost 9, with 15 bases in between. This CDR3 is 14 amino acids long. Germline V gene sequence: CDR1 MNHNY, CDR2 SVGAGI (reference sequence). CDR3 sequence reads: CASSPGRERSPLHF. Written as DNA, the CDR3 is TGTGCCAGCAGCCCCGGACGGGAGCGTTCACCCCTCCACTTT.

V gene TRBV10-3 combines with J gene TRBJ2-2; D remains unclear. This CDR3 comprises 14 residues. Germline CDR1 and CDR2: ENHRY and SYGVKD. The V and J ends lost 7 bases and 3 bases respectively, with 12 bases between them. The CDR3 loop is CAITGKMDTGELFF. As DNA, the CDR3 is TGTGCCATCACTGGGAAGATGGACACCGGGGAGCTGTTTTTT.

This clonotype was detected many times. The chain couples TRBV7-3 to TRBJ2-3; tentatively, D is TRBD2 (6 bases). This CDR3 is 15 amino acids long. The V end lost 5 bases, the J end lost 5 bases, and 17 bases lay between the germline ends. Germline values: CDR1 SGHTA, CDR2 FQGTGA. CDR3 nucleotide sequence: TGTGCCAGCAGCCAATCGGGGGTTAGGGGAGATACGCAGTATTTT. Its translation: CASSQSGVRGDTQYF.